This T cell receptor (beta chain) was sequenced in a study of shared clonotypes between healthy human individuals. The method was immunoSEQ multiplex PCR; TCRdb's version includes in-frame clones alone and lacks a portion of them. The data contain roughly 1,000,000 clones, about 84% of them singletons. This CDR3 contains 13 residues. V shed 4 bases and J shed 2 bases, with 9 bases lying between them. From germline, CDR1 is SGHNT and CDR2 YYREEE (reference sequence). The chain employs TRBV5-4 and TRBJ1-2; D possibly corresponds to TRBD1 (6 bases). This TCR was recovered from a man aged 18 to 29 in good health. Some clones in this sample may be carry-over from other donors' samples. Sequenced material: memory CD4+ T cells from PBMCs. Regarding subset: CD45RA-negative fraction. Here the CDR3 DNA reads TGTGCCAGCAGCCGGACAGTAAACTATGGCTACACCTTC. Translation: CASSRTVNYGYTF.